The 7 T cell receptor beta chains below come from one sample, sequenced in a study of T cells in Graves' hyperthyroidism and ophthalmopathy. What was amplified from RNA transcripts were TCR beta CDR3 regions. First-round RT-PCR with HTBI primers amplified the TCR CDR3 region. One entry per CDR3 protein results from TCRdb running MiXCR on the multiplex PCR reads. The sample has roughly 200,000 distinct CDR3 sequences; approximately 20% are singletons. The sequenced sample consisted of blood. The source is a man aged 40-49 years with Graves' hyperthyroidism.

This clonotype was recorded at least ten times. The chain combines TRBV12-3 or TRBV12-4 with TRBJ1-1, with 8 bases matching TRBD1. The CDR3 is 15 residues long. With 5 bases clipped from V and 4 bases from J, the junction kept 9 bases outside the gene matches. The DNA for the CDR3 is TGTGCCAGCAGTCCGAGACAGGGGACTCGCACTGAAGCTTTCTTT. Translated: CASSPRQGTRTEAFF.

The rearrangement uses TRBV27 and TRBJ2-7; TRBD2 matches at 9 bases. The CDR3 has 15 amino acids. Trimming removed 1 base from V and 2 bases from J; junction bases left unmatched: 3. Germline loops: CDR1 MNHEY, CDR2 SMNVEV (reference sequence). CDR3 DNA sequence: TGTGCCAGCAGTTTATGGGGCGGGGGGGCCTACGAGCAGTACTTC. It is translated as CASSLWGGGAYEQYF.

This CDR3 is CASSFNRGANRANVLTF. The CDR3 region has the DNA TGTGCCAGCAGTTTCAACAGGGGAGCGAATAGGGCCAACGTCCTGACTTTC. The genes are TRBV27 and TRBJ2-6; 7 positions agree with TRBD1. The CDR3 runs to 17 residues. The J segment lost 5 bases and the V segment lost 3 bases, leaving 10 bases of the junction unmatched. Germline values: CDR1 MNHEY, CDR2 SMNVEV (reference sequence).

This clonotype was found a few times. The gene calls are TRBV4-3 and TRBJ2-5; TRBD2 is a possible D gene (5 bases). CDR1 and CDR2 (germline): LGHNA, YSLEER. V was cut by 0 bases and J by 11 bases, with 22 bases left in between. The CDR3 sequence is 16 residues long. The CDR3 region has the DNA TGCGCCAGCAGCCAAGATACGGGATTGGAACCCCTATCACAGTACTTC. Encoded protein: CASSQDTGLEPLSQYF.

Many counts were recorded for this clonotype. The chain links TRBV6-1 to TRBJ1-1, with D possibly being TRBD1 (5 bases). The CDR3 is made up of 15 amino acids. Trimming pared 4 bases from V and 0 bases from J, leaving 12 bases between. Germline-derived CDR1 and CDR2 are MNHNS and SASEGT. The CDR3 DNA sequence: TGTGCCAGCAGTGCTCGGGAGGGGTTGAACACTGAAGCTTTCTTT. This sequence encodes CASSAREGLNTEAFF.

This clonotype was detected only a few times. The rearrangement links TRBV10-2 to TRBJ2-5, with D possibly TRBD1 on 7 matching bases. This CDR3 has 14 amino acids. Between the trimmed V and J ends, which lost 7 bases and 5 bases, there was a span of 17 bases. Germline V gene sequence: CDR1 WSHSY, CDR2 SAAADI. The DNA for the CDR3 is TGCGCCAGCACCCTGGGAGGAGGGGGCGAGACCCAGTACTTC. Protein sequence: CASTLGGGGETQYF.

V usage is TRBV28 and J usage is TRBJ1-3; D might be TRBD1 (5 bases). The CDR3 has 13 amino acids. Trimming cost V 6 bases and J 4 bases, with 10 bases left between them. Per germline, CDR1 MDHEN and CDR2 SYDVKM. The CDR3 loop is CASRLRTGNTIYF. In DNA form, the CDR3 reads TGTGCCAGCAGACTCCGGACAGGAAACACCATATATTTT.